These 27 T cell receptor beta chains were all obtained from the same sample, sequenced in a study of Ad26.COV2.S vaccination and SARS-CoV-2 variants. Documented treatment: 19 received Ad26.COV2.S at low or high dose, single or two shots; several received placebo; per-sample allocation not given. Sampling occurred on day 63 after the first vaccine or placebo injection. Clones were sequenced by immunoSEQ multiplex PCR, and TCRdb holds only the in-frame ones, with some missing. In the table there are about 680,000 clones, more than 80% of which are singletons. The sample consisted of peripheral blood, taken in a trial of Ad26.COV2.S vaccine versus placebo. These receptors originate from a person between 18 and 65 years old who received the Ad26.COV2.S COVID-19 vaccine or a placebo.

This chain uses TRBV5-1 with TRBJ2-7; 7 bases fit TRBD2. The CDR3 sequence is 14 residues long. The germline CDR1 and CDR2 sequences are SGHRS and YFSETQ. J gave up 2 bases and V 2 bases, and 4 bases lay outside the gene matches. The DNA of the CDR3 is TGCGCCAGCAGCTTTGCGGGAGCCCCCTACGAGCAGTACTTC. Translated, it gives CASSFAGAPYEQYF.

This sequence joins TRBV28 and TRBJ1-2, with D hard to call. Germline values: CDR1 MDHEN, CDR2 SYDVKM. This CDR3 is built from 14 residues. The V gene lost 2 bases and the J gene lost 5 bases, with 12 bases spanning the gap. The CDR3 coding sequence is TGTGCCAGCAGTTTAACAGCTTCGATATATGGCTACACCTTC. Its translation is CASSLTASIYGYTF.

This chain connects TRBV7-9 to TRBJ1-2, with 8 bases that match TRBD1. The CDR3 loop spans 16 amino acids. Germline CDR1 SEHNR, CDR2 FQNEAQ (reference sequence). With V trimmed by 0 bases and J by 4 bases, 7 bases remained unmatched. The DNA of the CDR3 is TGTGCCAGCAGCTTAGCCGGGACAGGACTAAGCTATGGCTACACCTTC. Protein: CASSLAGTGLSYGYTF.

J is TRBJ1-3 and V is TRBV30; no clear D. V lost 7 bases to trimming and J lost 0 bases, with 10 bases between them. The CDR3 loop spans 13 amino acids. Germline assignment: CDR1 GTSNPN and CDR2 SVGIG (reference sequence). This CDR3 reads CASTHISGNTIYF. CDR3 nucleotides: TGTGCCTCTACGCACATCTCTGGAAACACCATATATTTT.

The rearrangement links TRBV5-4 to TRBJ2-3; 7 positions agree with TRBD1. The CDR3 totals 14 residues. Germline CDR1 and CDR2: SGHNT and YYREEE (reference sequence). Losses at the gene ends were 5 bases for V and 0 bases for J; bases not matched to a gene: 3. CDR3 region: CASRPDRSTDTQYF. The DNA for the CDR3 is TGTGCCAGCAGACCGGACAGGAGCACAGATACGCAGTATTTT.

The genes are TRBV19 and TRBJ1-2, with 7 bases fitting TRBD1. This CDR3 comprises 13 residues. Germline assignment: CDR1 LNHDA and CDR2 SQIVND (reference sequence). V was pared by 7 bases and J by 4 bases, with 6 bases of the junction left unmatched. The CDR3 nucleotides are TGTGCCAGTAAAAAGGGGACAGCCTATGGCTACACCTTC. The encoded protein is CASKKGTAYGYTF. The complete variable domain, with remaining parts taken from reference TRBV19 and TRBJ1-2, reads DGGITQSPKYLFRKEGQNVTLSCEQNLNHDAMYWYRQDPGQGLRLIYYSQIVNDFQKGDIAEGYSVSREKKESFPLTVTSAQKNPTAFYLCASKKGTAYGYTFGSGTRLTVV.

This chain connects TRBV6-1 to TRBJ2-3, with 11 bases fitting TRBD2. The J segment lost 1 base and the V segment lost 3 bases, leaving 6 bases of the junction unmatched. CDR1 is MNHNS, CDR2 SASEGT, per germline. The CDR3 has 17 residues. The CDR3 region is CASSERLAGFGTDTQYF. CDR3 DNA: TGTGCCAGCAGTGAGAGACTAGCGGGATTTGGCACAGATACGCAGTATTTT.

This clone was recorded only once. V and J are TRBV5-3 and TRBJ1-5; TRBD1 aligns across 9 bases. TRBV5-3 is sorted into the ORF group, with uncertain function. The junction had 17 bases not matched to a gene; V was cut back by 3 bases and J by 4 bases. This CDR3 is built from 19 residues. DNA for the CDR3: TGTGCCAGAAGCTCATTCAATGGACAGGGGATTTGGTGGAATCAGCCCCAGCATTTT. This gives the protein CARSSFNGQGIWWNQPQHF.

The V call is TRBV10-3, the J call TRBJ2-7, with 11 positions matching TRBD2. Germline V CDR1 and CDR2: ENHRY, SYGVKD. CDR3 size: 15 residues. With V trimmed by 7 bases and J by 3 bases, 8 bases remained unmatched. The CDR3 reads CAINILAGDNYEQYF. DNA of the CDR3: TGTGCCATCAACATACTAGCGGGAGACAACTACGAGCAGTACTTC.

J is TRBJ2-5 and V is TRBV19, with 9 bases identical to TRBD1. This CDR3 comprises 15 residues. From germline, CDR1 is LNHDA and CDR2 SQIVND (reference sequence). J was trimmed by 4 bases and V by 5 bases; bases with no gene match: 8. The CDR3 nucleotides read TGTGCCAGTAGTTCCTGGGACAGGGCGCGAGAGACCCAGTACTTC. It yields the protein CASSSWDRARETQYF.

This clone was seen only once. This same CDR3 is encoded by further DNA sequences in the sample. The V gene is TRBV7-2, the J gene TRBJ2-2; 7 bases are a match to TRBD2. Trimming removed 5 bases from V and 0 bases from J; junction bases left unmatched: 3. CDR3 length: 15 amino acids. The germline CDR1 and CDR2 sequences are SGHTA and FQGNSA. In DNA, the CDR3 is TGTGCCAGCAGCCCTAGCGGCACGAACACCGGGGAGCTGTTTTTT. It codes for CASSPSGTNTGELFF.

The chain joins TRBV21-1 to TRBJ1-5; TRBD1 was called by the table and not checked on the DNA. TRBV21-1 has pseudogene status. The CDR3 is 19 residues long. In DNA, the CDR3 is TGTGCCAGCAGCCCTCGAGGGGATTTGACAGGAATGGACAATCAGCCCCAGCATTTT. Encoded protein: CASSPRGDLTGMDNQPQHF.

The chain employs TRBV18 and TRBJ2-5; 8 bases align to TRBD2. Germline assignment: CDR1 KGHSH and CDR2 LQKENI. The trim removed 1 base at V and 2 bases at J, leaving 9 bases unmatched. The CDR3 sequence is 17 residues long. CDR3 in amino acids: CASSPLRERGSQETQYF. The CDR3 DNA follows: TGTGCCAGCTCACCACTACGGGAGCGGGGGTCTCAAGAGACCCAGTACTTC.

The CDR3 sequence: CASSLEGAEAFF. The DNA for the CDR3 is TGTGCCAGCAGCTTAGAGGGGGCGGAAGCTTTCTTT. This chain joins TRBV7-2 and TRBJ1-1, with 7 bases fitting TRBD1. Trimming at V came to 1 base and at J to 8 bases, leaving 1 base not matched to a gene. CDR3 size: 12 residues. Germline loops: CDR1 SGHTA, CDR2 FQGNSA.

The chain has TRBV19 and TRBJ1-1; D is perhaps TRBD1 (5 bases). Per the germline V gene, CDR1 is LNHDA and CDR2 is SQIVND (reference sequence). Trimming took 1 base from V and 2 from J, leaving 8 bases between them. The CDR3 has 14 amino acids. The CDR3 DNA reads TGTGCCAGTAGTATAGGACAGAGAAACACTGAAGCTTTCTTT. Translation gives CASSIGQRNTEAFF.

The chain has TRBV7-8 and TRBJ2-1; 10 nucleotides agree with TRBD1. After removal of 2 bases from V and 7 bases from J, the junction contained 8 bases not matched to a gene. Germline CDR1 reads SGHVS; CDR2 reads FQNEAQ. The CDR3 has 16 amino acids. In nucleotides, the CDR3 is TGTGCCAGCAGCTTAACCCGGGACAGGGGTCGGAATGAGCAGTTCTTC. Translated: CASSLTRDRGRNEQFF.

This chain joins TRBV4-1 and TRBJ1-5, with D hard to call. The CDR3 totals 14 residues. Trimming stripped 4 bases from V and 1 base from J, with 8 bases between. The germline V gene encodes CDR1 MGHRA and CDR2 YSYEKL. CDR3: CASSLLQSNQPQHF. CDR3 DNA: TGCGCCAGCAGCCTTCTTCAAAGCAATCAGCCCCAGCATTTT.

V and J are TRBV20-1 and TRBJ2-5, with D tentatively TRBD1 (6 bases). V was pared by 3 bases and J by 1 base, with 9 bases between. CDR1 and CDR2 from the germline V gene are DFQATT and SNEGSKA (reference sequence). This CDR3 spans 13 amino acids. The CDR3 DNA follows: TGCAGTGCTAGTACACAGGGCCAAGAGACCCAGTACTTC. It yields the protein CSASTQGQETQYF.

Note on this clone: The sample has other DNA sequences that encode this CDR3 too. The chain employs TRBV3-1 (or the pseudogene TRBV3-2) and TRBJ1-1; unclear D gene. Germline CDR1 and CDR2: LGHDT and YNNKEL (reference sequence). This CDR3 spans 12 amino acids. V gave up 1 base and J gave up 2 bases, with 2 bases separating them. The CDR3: CASSQGNTEAFF. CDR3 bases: TGTGCCAGCAGCCAAGGAAACACTGAAGCTTTCTTT.

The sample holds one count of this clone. The CDR3 DNA reads TGTGCCAGCTCACCATCAGGGGGAGGGAACACTGAAGCTTTCTTT. Protein sequence: CASSPSGGGNTEAFF. The chain uses TRBV18 and TRBJ1-1, with 7 positions matching TRBD1. Trimming took 2 bases from V and 1 from J; bases not matched to a gene: 4. Germline CDR1 and CDR2: KGHSH and LQKENI. The CDR3 length is 15 residues.

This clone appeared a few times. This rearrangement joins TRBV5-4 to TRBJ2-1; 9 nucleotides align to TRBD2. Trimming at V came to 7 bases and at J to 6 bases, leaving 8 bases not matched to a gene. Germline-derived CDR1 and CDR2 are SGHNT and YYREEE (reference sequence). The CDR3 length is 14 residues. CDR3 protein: CASSSGGKSNEQFF. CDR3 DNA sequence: TGTGCCAGCTCCAGCGGGGGGAAGTCCAATGAGCAGTTCTTC.

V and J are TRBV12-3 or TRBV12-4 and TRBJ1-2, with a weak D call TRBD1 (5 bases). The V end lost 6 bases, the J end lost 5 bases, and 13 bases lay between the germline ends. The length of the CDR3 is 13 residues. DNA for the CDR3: TGTGCCAGCAGCAACGGGACCCTTTATGGCTACACCTTC. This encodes CASSNGTLYGYTF.

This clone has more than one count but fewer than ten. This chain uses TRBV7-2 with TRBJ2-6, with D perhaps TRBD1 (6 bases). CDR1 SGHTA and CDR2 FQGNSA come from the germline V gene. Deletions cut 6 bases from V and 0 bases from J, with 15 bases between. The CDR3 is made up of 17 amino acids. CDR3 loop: CASRANRASSGANVLTF. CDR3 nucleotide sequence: TGTGCCAGCAGGGCCAACAGGGCCAGCTCTGGGGCCAACGTCCTGACTTTC.

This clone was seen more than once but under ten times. The CDR3 DNA sequence: TGTGCCAGTAGTATATCGGTCGGAAAGCAGTACTTC. It translates to CASSISVGKQYF. The chain links TRBV19 to TRBJ2-7; D is unresolved. The CDR3 runs to 12 residues. Germline V CDR1 and CDR2: LNHDA, SQIVND (reference sequence). V was shortened by 2 bases and J by 8 bases, with 10 bases between the two germline ends.

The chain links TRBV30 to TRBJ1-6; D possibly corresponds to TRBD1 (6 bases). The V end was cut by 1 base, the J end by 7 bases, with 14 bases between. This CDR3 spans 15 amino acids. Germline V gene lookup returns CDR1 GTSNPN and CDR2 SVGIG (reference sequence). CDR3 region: CAWSGEQGENSPLHF. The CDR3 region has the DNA TGTGCCTGGAGTGGGGAACAGGGTGAAAATTCACCCCTCCACTTT.

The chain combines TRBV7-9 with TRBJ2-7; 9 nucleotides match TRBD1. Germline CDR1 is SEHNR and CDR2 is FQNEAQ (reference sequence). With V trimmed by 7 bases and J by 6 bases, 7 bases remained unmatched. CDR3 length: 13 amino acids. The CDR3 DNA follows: TGTGCCAGCACGGCCGGGACAGGGACCGAGCAGTACTTC. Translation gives CASTAGTGTEQYF.

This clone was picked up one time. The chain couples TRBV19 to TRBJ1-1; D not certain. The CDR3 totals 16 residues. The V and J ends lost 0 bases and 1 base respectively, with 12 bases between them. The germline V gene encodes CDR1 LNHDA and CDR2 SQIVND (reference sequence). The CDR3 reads CASSIETRNQNTEAFF. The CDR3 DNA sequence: TGTGCCAGTAGTATAGAGACAAGGAATCAGAACACTGAAGCTTTCTTT.